This TCR beta chain was recovered during a study of beta chain features in type 1 diabetes. Study-wide points: There was no resolution here of whether HLA type influences TCRB rearrangement.

Trimming shortened V by 4 bases and J by 9 bases, and 13 bases separated the two germline ends. The CDR3 sequence is 11 residues long. Germline assignment: CDR1 SQVTM and CDR2 ANQGSEA. This clone was counted a few times. Its antigen is as yet unknown. All of the isolated RNA was reverse transcribed, so expressed TCRB transcripts were sequenced. The data were produced by immunoSEQ multiplex PCR, yet TCRdb's version contains in-frame clones alone and is incomplete. The table records some 410,000 clones, 9.5% to 12% of them present only once. The rearrangement links TRBV29-1 to TRBJ2-7; D unresolved. The sequencing input was naive CD4+ T cells from blood. The source is a woman under 30 in good health. The chain's CDR3 is CSVAASLGQYF. As DNA, the CDR3 is TGCAGCGTTGCGGCCTCTTTGGGGCAGTACTTC.